These 14 T cell receptor beta chains were all obtained from the same sample, sequenced in a study of blood T cell repertoires in COVID-19 (dated by TCRdb to about 2020). Libraries were made using the immunoSEQ multiplex PCR assay. TCRdb provides this immuneACCESS table in a form limited to in-frame rearrangements. Some clones are lacking; in checked studies, under half of them reflect an unresolved V gene, and why the rest are absent is not known. Within this sample are some 320,000 clones, with around 92% of them counted one time only. Roughly 11% of the sample lies in the top ten. Specimen: peripheral blood. Receptor source: a woman aged 30 to 39 with COVID-19, enrolled during active disease.

This rearrangement joins TRBV7-9 to TRBJ2-7; D might be TRBD2 (5 bases). Germline loops: CDR1 SEHNR, CDR2 FQNEAQ (reference sequence). Trimming removed 5 bases from V and 0 bases from J, with 20 bases in between. The CDR3 extends over 17 amino acids. The CDR3 DNA reads as TGTGCCAGCAGCCCTCACTATAGCGACTTCAGCTCCTACGAGCAGTACTTC. Translated: CASSPHYSDFSSYEQYF.

The CDR3 nucleotides read TGTGCCACTTCGTGGGGGGATAATTCACCCCTCCACTTT. Translation: CATSWGDNSPLHF. The chain links TRBV19 to TRBJ1-6; TRBD1 might be the D (5 bases). The germline V and J ends were trimmed by 10 bases and 5 bases, with 12 bases remaining between them. The CDR3 loop spans 13 amino acids. The V gene's germline CDR1 is LNHDA and CDR2 SQIVND (reference sequence).

The CDR3 bases are TGTGCCAGCAGCTTCACAGAGAATTCACCCCTCCACTTT. Its protein is CASSFTENSPLHF. The V and J genes are TRBV2 and TRBJ1-6; D ambiguous. CDR1 is SNHLY and CDR2 is FYNNEI in the germline V gene. This CDR3 region has 13 residues. Trimming left V 6 bases short and J 7 bases short, with 10 bases between.

The chain couples TRBV5-1 to TRBJ1-4; D remains ambiguous. This CDR3 is built from 14 residues. Per germline, CDR1 SGHRS and CDR2 YFSETQ. Trimming removed 0 bases at V and 5 bases at J, with 8 bases between. The CDR3 DNA follows: TGCGCCAGCAGCTTGGTACCAGAAAATGAAAAACTGTTTTTT. It codes for CASSLVPENEKLFF.

This clone was counted between two and nine times. The V call is TRBV30, the J call TRBJ1-1; 9 bases agree with TRBD1. The junction had 5 bases not matched to a gene; V was cut back by 1 base and J by 2 bases. The germline CDR1 and CDR2 sequences are GTSNPN and SVGIG (reference sequence). The length of the CDR3 is 15 residues. Here the CDR3 DNA reads TGTGCCTGGAGTGGTACAGGGGGCATCAACACTGAAGCTTTCTTT. As protein: CAWSGTGGINTEAFF.

This clone has a single count. V is TRBV9 and J is TRBJ2-1; D is ambiguous. The germline V gene has CDR1 SGDLS and CDR2 YYNGEE. Trimming shortened V by 3 bases and J by 2 bases, and 3 bases separated the two germline ends. CDR3 length equals 12 residues. CDR3 loop: CASSATYNEQFF. The CDR3 DNA reads TGTGCCAGCAGCGCTACCTACAATGAGCAGTTCTTC. The full variable domain, in which reference TRBV9 and TRBJ2-1 provide the parts outside the CDR3, is DSGVTQTPKHLITATGQRVTLRCSPRSGDLSVYWYQQSLDQGLQFLIQYYNGEERAKGNILERFSAQQFPDLHSELNLSSLELGDSALYFCASSATYNEQFFGPGTRLTVL.

J is TRBJ2-5 and V is TRBV5-6; 7 bases agree with TRBD2. Unmatched junction bases numbered 10, after V lost 2 bases and J lost 6 bases. Germline V gene lookup returns CDR1 SGHDT and CDR2 YYEEEE. There are 15 residues in the CDR3. The CDR3 reads CASSLLVGGVKTQYF. In DNA form, the CDR3 reads TGTGCCAGCAGCTTATTAGTGGGAGGGGTGAAGACCCAGTACTTC. Supplemented by reference TRBV5-6 and TRBJ2-5, the full variable domain reads DAGVTQSPTHLIKTRGQQVTLRCSPKSGHDTVSWYQQALGQGPQFIFQYYEEEERQRGNFPDRFSGHQFPNYSSELNVNALLLGDSALYLCASSLLVGGVKTQYFGPGTRLLVL.

The chain carries TRBV6-5 and TRBJ1-3; D gene unclear. This CDR3 is 15 amino acids long. Trimming cost V 10 bases and J 2 bases, with 18 bases left between them. Germline CDR1 and CDR2: MNHEY and SVGAGI. The CDR3 region is CATHQTLGAGNTIYF. CDR3 in DNA: TGTGCCACCCATCAAACCCTCGGGGCTGGAAACACCATATATTTT.

This clone was detected only a few times. This chain joins TRBV7-9 and TRBJ2-7, with a tentative D call TRBD1 (6 bases). The CDR3 is 15 amino acids. V was shortened by 5 bases and J by 3 bases, with 17 bases between the two germline ends. Germline CDR1 is SEHNR and CDR2 is FQNEAQ (reference sequence). The CDR3 loop reads CASSETGTSIYEQYF. For the CDR3, the DNA is TGTGCCAGCAGCGAAACAGGGACCTCTATCTACGAGCAGTACTTC.

The rearrangement uses TRBV6-6 and TRBJ1-1, with 9 bases fitting TRBD1. V was pared by 5 bases and J by 6 bases, with 4 bases of the junction left unmatched. The CDR3 consists of 13 residues. Germline V lookup: CDR1 MNHNY, CDR2 SVGAGI (reference sequence). The CDR3 bases are TGTGCCAGCAGTCAGACAGGGGGAGCTGAAGCTTTCTTT. It yields the protein CASSQTGGAEAFF.

The chain joins TRBV5-4 to TRBJ2-1; TRBD1 matches at 8 bases. This CDR3 spans 15 amino acids. Germline CDR1 reads SGHNT; CDR2 reads YYREEE (reference sequence). V shed 2 bases, J shed 6 bases, and the junction held 7 bases outside the gene matches. The CDR3 coding sequence is TGTGCCAGCAGCTTAATCGGAGACAGGGGCAATGAGCAGTTCTTC. This translates into CASSLIGDRGNEQFF.

The chain recombines TRBV4-1 with TRBJ1-5; no clear D gene. V shed 0 bases and J shed 5 bases, with 5 bases lying between them. Per the germline V gene, CDR1 is MGHRA and CDR2 is YSYEKL. The CDR3 covers 13 residues. The CDR3 sequence: CASSQDPDQPQHF. The CDR3 nucleotides read TGCGCCAGCAGCCAAGACCCGGATCAGCCCCAGCATTTT.

Regarding this clone: The sample holds other DNA sequences that translate to the same CDR3. CDR3 bases: TGTGCCAGCAAGGGAGGAAGCTACGAGCAGTACTTC. This translates into CASKGGSYEQYF. The chain is built from TRBV27 and TRBJ2-7; D perhaps matches TRBD2 (6 bases). The CDR3 contains 12 residues. CDR1 is MNHEY, CDR2 SMNVEV, per germline (reference sequence). The ends were cut back, 7 bases at V and 3 bases at J, with 10 bases in the middle.

This rearrangement joins TRBV19 to TRBJ2-2; 8 bases line up with TRBD1. The CDR3 runs 16 residues. Germline loops: CDR1 LNHDA, CDR2 SQIVND (reference sequence). The V gene end was trimmed by 3 bases and the J gene end by 7 bases; junction bases not matched to a gene: 10. CDR3 DNA sequence: TGTGCCAGTAGTATCCGTCTAGGACAGGGTGGCGGGGAGCTGTTTTTT. Translating it yields CASSIRLGQGGGELFF.